The clone carrying this T cell receptor (beta chain) was seen a handful of times. What it recognizes is unknown. These data are taken from a study of T cells in Graves' hyperthyroidism and ophthalmopathy. Study conclusions and caveats: Using 13 V-J features, a model discriminated ophthalmopathy from stable hyperthyroidism. In the blood, most expanded thyroid clonotypes above 0.001 appeared as well.

The CDR3 runs to 12 residues. Germline assignment: CDR1 SNHLY and CDR2 FYNNEI. The V end lost 1 base, the J end lost 10 bases, and 10 bases lay between the germline ends. TCR beta CDR3 regions were amplified from RNA. HTBI primers drove first-round RT-PCR of the TCR CDR3. MiXCR, run by TCRdb on the multiplex PCR reads, gives a single entry per CDR3 protein. The repertoire holds 450,000 to 500,000 distinct CDR3 sequences, with 22% as singletons. Patients were excluded for uncontrolled infection, other autoimmune disease, pregnancy or lactation. PBMCs were collected from a 10 ml volume of fresh peripheral blood.

This receptor was identified in an older woman with Graves' ophthalmopathy. Sequencing was carried out using blood. This chain links TRBV2 with TRBJ1-1; no clear D gene. The CDR3 loop reads CASSEDTGLAFF. The DNA for the CDR3 is TGTGCCAGCAGTGAAGATACGGGTTTAGCTTTCTTT.